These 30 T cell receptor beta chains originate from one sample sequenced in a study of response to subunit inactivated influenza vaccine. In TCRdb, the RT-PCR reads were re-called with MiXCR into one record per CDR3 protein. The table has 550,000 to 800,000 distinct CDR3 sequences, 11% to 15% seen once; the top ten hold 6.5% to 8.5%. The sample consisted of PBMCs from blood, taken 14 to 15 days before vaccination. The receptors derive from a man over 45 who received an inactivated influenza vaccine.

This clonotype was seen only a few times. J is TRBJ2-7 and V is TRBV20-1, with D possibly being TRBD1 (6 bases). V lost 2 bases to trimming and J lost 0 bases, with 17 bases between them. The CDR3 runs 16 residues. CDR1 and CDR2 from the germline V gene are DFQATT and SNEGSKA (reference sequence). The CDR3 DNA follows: TGCAGTGCTAGACCCCCCACAGGGTGGAGCTCCTACGAGCAGTACTTC. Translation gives CSARPPTGWSSYEQYF.

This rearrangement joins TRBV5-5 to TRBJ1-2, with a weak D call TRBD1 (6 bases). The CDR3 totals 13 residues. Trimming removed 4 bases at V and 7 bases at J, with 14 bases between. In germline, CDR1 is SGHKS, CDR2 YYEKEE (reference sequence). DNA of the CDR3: TGTGCCAGCAGCCCTGTTGGGGGCACTGGCTACACCTTC. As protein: CASSPVGGTGYTF.

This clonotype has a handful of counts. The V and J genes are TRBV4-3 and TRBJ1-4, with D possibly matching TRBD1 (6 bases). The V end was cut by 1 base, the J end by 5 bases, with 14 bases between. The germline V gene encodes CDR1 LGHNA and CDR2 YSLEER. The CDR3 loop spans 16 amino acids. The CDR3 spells CASSQAPQGSNEKLFF. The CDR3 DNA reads TGCGCCAGCAGCCAAGCCCCACAGGGCTCGAATGAAAAACTGTTTTTT.

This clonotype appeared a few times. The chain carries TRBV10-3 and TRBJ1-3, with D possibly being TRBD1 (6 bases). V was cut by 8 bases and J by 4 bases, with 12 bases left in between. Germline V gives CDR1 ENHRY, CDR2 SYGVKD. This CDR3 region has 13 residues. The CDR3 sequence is CAIHDRRGNTIYF. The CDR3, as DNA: TGTGCCATCCACGACAGGCGAGGAAACACCATATATTTT.

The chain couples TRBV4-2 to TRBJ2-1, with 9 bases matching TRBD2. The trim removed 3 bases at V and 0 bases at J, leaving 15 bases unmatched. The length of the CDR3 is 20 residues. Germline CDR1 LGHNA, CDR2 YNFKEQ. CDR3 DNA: TGTGCCAGCAGCCATCTCATGTCCTCTAGCGGGAAGAGCTCCTACAATGAGCAGTTCTTC. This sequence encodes CASSHLMSSSGKSSYNEQFF.

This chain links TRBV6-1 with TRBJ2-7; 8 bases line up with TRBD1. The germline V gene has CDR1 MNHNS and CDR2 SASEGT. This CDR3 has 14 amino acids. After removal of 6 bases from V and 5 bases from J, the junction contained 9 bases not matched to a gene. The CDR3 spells CASSRPGTGDEQYF. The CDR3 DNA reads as TGTGCCAGCAGCCGTCCCGGGACAGGCGACGAGCAGTACTTC.

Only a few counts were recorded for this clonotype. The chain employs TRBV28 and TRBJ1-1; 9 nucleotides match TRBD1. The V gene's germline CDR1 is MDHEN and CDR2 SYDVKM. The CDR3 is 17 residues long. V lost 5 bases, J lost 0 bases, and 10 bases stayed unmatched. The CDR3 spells CASSPGTGYAMNTEAFF. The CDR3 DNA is TGTGCCAGCAGTCCCGGGACAGGGTACGCCATGAACACTGAAGCTTTCTTT.

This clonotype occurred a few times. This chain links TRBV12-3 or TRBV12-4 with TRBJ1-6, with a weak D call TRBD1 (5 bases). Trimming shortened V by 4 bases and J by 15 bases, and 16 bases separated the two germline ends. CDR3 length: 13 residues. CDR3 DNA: TGTGCCAGCAGTTCAACATCAGGGTTTCTCCTCCACTTT. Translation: CASSSTSGFLLHF.

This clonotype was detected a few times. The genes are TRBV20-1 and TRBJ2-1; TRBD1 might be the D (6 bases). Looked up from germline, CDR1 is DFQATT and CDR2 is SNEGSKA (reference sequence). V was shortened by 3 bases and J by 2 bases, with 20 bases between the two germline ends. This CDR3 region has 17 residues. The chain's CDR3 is CSARGQQGLSPYNEQFF. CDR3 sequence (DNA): TGCAGTGCTAGGGGCCAACAGGGATTAAGCCCCTACAATGAGCAGTTCTTC.

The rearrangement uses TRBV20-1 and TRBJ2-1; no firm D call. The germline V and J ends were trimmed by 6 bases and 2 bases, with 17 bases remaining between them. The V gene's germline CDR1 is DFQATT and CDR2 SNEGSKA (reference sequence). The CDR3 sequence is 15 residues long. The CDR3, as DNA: TGCAGTGCAACCCGCGGCCATGATGCCTACAATGAGCAGTTCTTC. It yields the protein CSATRGHDAYNEQFF.

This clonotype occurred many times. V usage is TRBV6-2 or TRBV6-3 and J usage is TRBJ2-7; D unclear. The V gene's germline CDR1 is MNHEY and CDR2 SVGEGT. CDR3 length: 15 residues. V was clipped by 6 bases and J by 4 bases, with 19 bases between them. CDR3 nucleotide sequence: TGTGCCAGCAGACTTGGAATGCCCTTGGTGTACGAGCAGTACTTC. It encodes CASRLGMPLVYEQYF.

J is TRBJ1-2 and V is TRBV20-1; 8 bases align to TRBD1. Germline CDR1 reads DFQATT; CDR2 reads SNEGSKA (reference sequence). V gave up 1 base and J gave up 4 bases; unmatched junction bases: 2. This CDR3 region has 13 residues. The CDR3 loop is CSARVDRGYGYTF. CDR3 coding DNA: TGCAGTGCTAGAGTCGACAGGGGCTATGGCTACACCTTC.

The CDR3 DNA follows: TGCAGCGTTGTAGTTCAGGGGAGCAACGAGCAGTACTTC. Protein product: CSVVVQGSNEQYF. The rearrangement uses TRBV29-1 and TRBJ2-7; D might be TRBD1 (6 bases). Trimming cost V 4 bases and J 5 bases, with 15 bases left between them. The germline V gene encodes CDR1 SQVTM and CDR2 ANQGSEA. The CDR3 totals 13 residues.

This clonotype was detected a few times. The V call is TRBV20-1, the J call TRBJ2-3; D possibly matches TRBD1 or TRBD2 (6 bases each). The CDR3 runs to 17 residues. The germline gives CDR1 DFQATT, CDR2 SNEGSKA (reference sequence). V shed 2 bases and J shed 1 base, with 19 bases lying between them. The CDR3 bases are TGCAGTGCTAGACCCAATCGGGGGCTACGAGGCACAGATACGCAGTATTTT. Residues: CSARPNRGLRGTDTQYF.

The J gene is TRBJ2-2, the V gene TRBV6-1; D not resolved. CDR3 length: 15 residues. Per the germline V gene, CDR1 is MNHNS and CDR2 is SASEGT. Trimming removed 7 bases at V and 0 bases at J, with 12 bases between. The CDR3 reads CASKTVRANTGELFF. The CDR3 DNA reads TGTGCCAGCAAGACCGTCAGAGCGAACACCGGGGAGCTGTTTTTT.

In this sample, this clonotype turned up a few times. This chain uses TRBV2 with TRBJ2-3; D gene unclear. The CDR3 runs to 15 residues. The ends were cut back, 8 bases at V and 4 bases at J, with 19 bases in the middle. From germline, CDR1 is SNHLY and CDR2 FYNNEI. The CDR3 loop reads CASRWTETIADTQYF. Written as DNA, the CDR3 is TGTGCCAGCCGGTGGACGGAAACGATAGCAGATACGCAGTATTTT.

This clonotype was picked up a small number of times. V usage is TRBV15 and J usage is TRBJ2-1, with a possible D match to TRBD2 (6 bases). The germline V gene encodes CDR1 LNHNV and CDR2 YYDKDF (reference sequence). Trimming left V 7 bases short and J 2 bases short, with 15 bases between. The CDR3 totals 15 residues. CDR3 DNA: TGTGCCACCAAATTGGGAGGCCTTACCTACAATGAGCAGTTCTTC. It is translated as CATKLGGLTYNEQFF.

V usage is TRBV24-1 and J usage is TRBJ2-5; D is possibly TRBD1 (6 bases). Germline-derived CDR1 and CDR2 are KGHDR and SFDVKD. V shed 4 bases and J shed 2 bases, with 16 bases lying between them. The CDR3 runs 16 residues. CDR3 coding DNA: TGTGCCACCAGTGACCACAGGGCGAGTCCGCAAGAGACCCAGTACTTC. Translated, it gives CATSDHRASPQETQYF.

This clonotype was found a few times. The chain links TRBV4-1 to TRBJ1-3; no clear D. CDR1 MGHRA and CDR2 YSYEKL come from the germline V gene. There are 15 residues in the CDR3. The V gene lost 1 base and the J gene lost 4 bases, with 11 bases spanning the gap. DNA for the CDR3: TGCGCCAGCAGCCAAGGTCGGTCATGGGGAAACACCATATATTTT. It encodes CASSQGRSWGNTIYF.

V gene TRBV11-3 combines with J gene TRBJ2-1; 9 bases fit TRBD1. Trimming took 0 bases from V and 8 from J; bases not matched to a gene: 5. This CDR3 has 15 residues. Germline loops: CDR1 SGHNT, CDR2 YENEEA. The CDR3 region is CASSLEPDRGHEQFF. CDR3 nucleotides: TGTGCCAGCAGCTTAGAACCGGACAGGGGACATGAGCAGTTCTTC.

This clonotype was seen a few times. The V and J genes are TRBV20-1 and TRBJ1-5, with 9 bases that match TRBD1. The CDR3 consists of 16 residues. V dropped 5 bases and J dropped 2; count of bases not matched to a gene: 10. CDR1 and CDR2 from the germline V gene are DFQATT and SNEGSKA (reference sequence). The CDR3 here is CSAAPWDRVGNQPQHF. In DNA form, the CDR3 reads TGCAGTGCTGCCCCCTGGGACAGGGTCGGCAATCAGCCCCAGCATTTT.

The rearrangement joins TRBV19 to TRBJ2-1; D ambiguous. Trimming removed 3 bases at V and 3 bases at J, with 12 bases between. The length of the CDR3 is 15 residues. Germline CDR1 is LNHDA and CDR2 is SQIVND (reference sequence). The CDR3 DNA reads TGTGCCAGTAGTATGGTCCCTCTAGGCTACAATGAGCAGTTCTTC. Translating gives CASSMVPLGYNEQFF.

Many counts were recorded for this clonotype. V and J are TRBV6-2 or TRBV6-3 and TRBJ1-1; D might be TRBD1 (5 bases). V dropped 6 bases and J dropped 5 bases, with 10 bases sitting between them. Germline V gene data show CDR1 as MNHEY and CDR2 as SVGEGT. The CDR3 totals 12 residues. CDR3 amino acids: CASSPGQTEAFF. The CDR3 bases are TGTGCCAGCAGCCCGGGGCAGACTGAAGCTTTCTTT.

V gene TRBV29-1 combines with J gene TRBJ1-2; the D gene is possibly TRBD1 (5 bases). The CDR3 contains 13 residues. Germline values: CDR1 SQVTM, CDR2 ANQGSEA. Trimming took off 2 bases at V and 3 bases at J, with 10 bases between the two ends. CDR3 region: CSVEIGHDYGYTF. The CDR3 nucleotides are TGCAGCGTTGAAATCGGACACGACTATGGCTACACCTTC.

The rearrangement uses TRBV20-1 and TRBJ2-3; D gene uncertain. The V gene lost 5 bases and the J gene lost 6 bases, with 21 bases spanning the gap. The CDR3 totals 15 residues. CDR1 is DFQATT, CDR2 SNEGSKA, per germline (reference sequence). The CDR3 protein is CSAQTLAKERDTQYF. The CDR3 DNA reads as TGCAGTGCTCAAACTTTAGCTAAAGAACGGGATACGCAGTATTTT.

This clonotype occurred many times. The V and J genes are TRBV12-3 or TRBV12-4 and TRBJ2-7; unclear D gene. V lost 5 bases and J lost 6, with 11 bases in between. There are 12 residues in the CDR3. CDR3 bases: TGTGCCAGCAGTCCAGTGTTGCTCGAGCAGTACTTC. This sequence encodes CASSPVLLEQYF.

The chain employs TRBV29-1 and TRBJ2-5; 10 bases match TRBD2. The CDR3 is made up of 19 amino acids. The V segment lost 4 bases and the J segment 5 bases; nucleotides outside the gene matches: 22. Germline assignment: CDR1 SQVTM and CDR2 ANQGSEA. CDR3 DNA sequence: TGCAGCGTTGTAGACTGGACTAGCGGACTCTTTACTGTTTGGGAGACCCAGTACTTC. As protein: CSVVDWTSGLFTVWETQYF.

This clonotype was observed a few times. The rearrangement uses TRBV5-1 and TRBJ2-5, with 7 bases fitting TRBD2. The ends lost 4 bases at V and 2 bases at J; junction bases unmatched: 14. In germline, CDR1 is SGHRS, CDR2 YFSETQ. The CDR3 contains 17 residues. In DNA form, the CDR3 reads TGCGCCAGCAGCCCAAATTCCGGGCGGGAGAAACAAGAGACCCAGTACTTC. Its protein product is CASSPNSGREKQETQYF.

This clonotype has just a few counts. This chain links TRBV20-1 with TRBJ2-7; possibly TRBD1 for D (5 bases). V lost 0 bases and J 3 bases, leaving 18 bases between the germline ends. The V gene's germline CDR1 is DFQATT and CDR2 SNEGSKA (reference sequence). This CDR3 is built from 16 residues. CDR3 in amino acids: CSARDPGQGKIYEQYF. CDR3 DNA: TGCAGTGCTAGAGACCCAGGGCAGGGCAAAATCTACGAGCAGTACTTC.

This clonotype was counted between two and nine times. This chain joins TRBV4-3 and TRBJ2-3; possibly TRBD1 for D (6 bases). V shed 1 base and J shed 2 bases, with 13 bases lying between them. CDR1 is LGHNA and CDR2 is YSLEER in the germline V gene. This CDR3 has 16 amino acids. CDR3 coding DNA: TGCGCCAGCAGCCAAGTCTGGACAGACAACACAGATACGCAGTATTTT. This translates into CASSQVWTDNTDTQYF.